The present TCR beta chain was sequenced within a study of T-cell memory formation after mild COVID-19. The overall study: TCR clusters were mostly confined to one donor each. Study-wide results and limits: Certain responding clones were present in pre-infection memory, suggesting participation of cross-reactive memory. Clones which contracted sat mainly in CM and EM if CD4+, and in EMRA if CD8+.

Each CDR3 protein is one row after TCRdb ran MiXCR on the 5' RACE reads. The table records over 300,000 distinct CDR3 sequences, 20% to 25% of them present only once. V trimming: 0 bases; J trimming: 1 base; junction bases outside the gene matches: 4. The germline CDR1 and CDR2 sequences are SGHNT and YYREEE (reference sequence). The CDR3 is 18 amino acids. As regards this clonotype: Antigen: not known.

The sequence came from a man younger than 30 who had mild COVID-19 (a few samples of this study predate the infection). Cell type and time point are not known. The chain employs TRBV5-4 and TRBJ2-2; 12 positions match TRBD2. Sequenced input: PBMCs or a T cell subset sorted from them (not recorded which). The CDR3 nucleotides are TGTGCCAGCAGCTTGGAGGCACTAGCGGGGGGGAACACCGGGGAGCTGTTTTTT. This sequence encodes CASSLEALAGGNTGELFF. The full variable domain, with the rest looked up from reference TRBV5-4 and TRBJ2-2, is ETGVTQSPTHLIKTRGQQVTLRCSSQSGHNTVSWYQQALGQGPQFIFQYYREEENGRGNFPPRFSGLQFPNYSSELNVNALELDDSALYLCASSLEALAGGNTGELFFGEGSRLTVL.